This T cell receptor beta chain was captured by sequencing in a study of blood T cell repertoires in COVID-19. In the study overall: From the United States, Italy and Spain came samples of acute and convalescent COVID-19.

Authors' analysis steps: Counts of nucleated cells, estimated from reference gene primer amplification, were obtained. The table came from immunoSEQ multiplex PCR; TCRdb's copy has only in-frame clones and leaves some out. V, J and clone size are taken as reported in that table, and D and trimming were inferred from the DNA itself. The sample consists of about 430,000 clones, around 90% of them appearing once. V lost 9 bases to trimming and J lost 5 bases; unmatched junction nucleotides: 7. The CDR3 sequence is 13 residues long. Germline CDR1 and CDR2: MNHEY and SMNVEV (reference sequence). This chain connects TRBV27 to TRBJ1-1; 9 positions agree with TRBD1. This receptor was identified in a man between 18 and 29 years old with COVID-19, enrolled during active disease. The sequenced material came from peripheral blood. The CDR3 is CASRDREVTEAFF. The CDR3, as DNA: TGTGCCAGTAGGGACAGGGAAGTAACTGAAGCTTTCTTT.